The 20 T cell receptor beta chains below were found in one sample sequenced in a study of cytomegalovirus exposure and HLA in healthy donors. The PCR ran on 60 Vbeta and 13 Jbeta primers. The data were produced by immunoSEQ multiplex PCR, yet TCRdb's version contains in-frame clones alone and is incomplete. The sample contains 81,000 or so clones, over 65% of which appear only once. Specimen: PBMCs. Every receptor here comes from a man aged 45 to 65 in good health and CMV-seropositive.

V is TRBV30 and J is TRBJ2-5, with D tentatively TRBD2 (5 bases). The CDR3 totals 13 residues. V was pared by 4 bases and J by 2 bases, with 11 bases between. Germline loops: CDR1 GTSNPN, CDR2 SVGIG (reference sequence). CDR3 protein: CAWTWERQETQYF. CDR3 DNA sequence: TGTGCCTGGACCTGGGAGAGACAAGAGACCCAGTACTTC. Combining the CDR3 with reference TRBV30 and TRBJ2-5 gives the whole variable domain SQTIHQWPATLVQPVGSPLSLECTVEGTSNPNLYWYRQAAGRGLQLLFYSVGIGQISSEVPQNLSASRPQDRQFILSSKKLLLSDSGFYLCAWTWERQETQYFGPGTRLLVL.

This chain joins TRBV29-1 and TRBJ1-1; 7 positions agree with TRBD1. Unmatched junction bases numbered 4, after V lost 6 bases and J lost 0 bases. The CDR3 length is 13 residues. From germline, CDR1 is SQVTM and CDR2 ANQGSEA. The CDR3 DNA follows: TGCAGCGTCCGGGGACAGATGAACACTGAAGCTTTCTTT. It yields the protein CSVRGQMNTEAFF.

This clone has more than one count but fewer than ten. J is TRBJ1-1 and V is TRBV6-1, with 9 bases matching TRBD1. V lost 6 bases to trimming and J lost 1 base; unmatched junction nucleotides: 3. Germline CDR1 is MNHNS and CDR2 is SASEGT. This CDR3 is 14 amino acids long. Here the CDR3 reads CASRRQGENTEAFF. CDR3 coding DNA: TGTGCCAGCAGAAGACAGGGGGAGAACACTGAAGCTTTCTTT.

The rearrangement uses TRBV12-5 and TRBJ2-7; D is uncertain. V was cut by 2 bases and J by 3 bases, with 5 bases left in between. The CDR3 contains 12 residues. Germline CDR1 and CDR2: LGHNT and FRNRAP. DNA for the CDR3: TGTGCTAGTGGTTTGAACAGCTACGAGCAGTACTTC. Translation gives CASGLNSYEQYF. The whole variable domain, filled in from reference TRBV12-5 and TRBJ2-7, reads DARVTQTPRHKVTEMGQEVTMRCQPILGHNTVFWYRQTMMQGLELLAYFRNRAPLDDSGMPKDRFSAEMPDATLATLKIQPSEPRDSAVYFCASGLNSYEQYFGPGTRLTVT.

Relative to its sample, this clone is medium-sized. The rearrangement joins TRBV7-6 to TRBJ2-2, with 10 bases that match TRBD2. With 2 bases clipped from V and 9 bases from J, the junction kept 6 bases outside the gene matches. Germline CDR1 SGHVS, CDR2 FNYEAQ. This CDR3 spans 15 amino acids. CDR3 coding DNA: TGTGCCAGCAGCTTATCAGCGGGAGGGGGCCGGGAGCTGTTTTTT. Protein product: CASSLSAGGGRELFF.

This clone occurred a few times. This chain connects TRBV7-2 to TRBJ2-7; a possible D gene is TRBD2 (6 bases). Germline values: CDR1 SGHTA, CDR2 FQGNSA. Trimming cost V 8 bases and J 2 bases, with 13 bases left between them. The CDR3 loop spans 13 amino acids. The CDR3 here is CASLRDFTYEQYF. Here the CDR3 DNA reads TGTGCCAGCCTCCGGGACTTTACCTACGAGCAGTACTTC. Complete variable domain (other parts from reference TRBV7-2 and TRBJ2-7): GAGVSQSPSNKVTEKGKDVELRCDPISGHTALYWYRQSLGQGLEFLIYFQGNSAPDKSGLPSDRFSAERTGGSVSTLTIQRTQQEDSAVYLCASLRDFTYEQYFGPGTRLTVT.

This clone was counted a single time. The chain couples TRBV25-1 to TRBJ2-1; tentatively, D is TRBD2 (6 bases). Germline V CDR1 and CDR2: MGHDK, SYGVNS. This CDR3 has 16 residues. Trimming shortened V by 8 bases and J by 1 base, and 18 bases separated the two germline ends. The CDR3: CASLKGGGSSYNEQFF. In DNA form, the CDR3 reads TGTGCCAGCCTCAAAGGTGGAGGGTCTTCCTACAATGAGCAGTTCTTC.

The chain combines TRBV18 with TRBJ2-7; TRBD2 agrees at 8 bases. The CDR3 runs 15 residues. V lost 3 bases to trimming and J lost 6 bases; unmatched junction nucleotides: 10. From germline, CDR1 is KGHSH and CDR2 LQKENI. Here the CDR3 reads CASSPEPAGVGEQYF. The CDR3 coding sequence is TGTGCCAGCTCACCCGAGCCAGCGGGAGTCGGCGAGCAGTACTTC.

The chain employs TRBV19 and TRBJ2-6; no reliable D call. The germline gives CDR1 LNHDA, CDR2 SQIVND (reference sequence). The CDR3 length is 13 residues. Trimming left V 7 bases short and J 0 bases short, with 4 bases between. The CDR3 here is CASTNSGANVLTF. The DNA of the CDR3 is TGTGCCAGTACTAACTCTGGGGCCAACGTCCTGACTTTC.

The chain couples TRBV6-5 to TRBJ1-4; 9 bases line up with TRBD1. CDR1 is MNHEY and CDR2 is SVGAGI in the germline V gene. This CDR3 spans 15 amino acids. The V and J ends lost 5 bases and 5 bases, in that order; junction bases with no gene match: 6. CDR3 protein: CASSGTGRANEKLFF. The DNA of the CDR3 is TGTGCCAGCAGTGGGACAGGGAGGGCGAATGAAAAACTGTTTTTT.

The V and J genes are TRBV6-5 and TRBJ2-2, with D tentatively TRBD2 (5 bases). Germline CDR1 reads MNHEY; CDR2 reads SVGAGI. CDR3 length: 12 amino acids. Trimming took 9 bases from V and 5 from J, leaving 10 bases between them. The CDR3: CASRGGTGELFF. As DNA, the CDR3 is TGTGCCAGTCGTGGCGGGACCGGGGAGCTGTTTTTT.

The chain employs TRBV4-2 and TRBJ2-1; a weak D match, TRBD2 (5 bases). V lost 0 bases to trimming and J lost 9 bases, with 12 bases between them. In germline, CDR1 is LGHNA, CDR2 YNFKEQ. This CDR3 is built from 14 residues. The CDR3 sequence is CASSQDHLGVEQFF. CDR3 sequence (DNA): TGTGCCAGCAGCCAAGATCATCTCGGGGTTGAGCAGTTCTTC.

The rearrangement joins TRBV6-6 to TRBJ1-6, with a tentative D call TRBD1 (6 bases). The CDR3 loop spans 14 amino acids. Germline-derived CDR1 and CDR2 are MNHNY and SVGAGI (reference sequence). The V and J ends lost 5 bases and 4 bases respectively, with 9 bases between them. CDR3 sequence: CASSQDSYNSPLHF. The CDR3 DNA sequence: TGTGCCAGCAGTCAGGACAGTTATAATTCACCCCTCCACTTT.

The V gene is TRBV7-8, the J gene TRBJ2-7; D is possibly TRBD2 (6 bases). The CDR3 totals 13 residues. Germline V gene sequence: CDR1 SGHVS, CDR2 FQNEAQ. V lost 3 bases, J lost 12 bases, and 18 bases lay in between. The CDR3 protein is CASSFDRFGSPYF. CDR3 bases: TGTGCCAGCAGCTTTGATCGGTTCGGGAGCCCGTACTTC. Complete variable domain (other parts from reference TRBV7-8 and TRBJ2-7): GAGVSQSPRYKVAKRGQDVALRCDPISGHVSLFWYQQALGQGPEFLTYFQNEAQLDKSGLPSDRFFAERPEGSVSTLKIQRTQQEDSAVYLCASSFDRFGSPYFGPGTRLTVT.

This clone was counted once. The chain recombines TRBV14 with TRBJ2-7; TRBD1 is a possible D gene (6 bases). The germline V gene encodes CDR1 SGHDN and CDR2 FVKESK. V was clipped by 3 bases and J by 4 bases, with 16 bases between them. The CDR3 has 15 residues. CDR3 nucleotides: TGTGCCAGCAGCCAGACAGGTCCCAGGTTTTACGAGCAGTACTTC. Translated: CASSQTGPRFYEQYF.

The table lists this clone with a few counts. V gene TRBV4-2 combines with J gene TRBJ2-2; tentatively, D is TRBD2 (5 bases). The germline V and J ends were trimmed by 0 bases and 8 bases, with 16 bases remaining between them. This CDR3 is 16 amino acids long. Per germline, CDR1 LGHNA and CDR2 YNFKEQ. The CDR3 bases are TGTGCCAGCAGCCAAGAGCGGGCGCGGTTAACGGGGGAGCTGTTTTTT. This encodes CASSQERARLTGELFF.

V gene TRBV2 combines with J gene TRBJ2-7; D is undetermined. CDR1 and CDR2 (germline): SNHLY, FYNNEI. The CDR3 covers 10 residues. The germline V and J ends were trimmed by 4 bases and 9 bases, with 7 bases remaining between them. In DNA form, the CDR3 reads TGTGCCAGCAGTGGAGGCGGGCAGTACTTC. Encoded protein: CASSGGGQYF.

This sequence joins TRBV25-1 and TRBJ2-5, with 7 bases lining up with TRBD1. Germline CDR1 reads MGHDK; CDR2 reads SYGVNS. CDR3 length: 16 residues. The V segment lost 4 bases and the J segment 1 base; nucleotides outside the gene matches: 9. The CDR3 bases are TGTGCCAGCAGTGGGGCGGACAGGACACTCCAAGAGACCCAGTACTTC. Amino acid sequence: CASSGADRTLQETQYF.

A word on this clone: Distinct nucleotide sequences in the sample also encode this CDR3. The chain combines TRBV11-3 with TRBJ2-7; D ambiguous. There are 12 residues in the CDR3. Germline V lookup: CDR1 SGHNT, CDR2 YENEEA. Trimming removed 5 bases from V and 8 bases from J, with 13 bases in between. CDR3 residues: CASSDSRDKQYF. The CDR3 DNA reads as TGTGCCAGCAGCGATTCACGAGATAAGCAGTACTTC.

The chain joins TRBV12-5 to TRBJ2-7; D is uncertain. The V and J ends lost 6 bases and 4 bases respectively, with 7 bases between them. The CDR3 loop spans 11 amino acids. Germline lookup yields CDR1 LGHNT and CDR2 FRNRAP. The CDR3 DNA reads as TGTGCTAGTGGGCGAGATTACGAGCAGTACTTC. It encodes CASGRDYEQYF.